A single sample is the source of the 5 T cell receptor beta chains below, sequenced in a study of T cells in localized non-small cell lung cancer. The method was immunoSEQ multiplex PCR; TCRdb's version includes in-frame clones alone and lacks a portion of them. Among about 2,500 clones listed, roughly a third were seen once. Source: lung tumor tissue, taken before any cancer treatment. The receptors stem from a man aged 40 to 70 with stage I lung adenocarcinoma.

V is TRBV14 and J is TRBJ2-5, with D perhaps matching TRBD1 (6 bases). The germline V gene encodes CDR1 SGHDN and CDR2 FVKESK. V was trimmed by 5 bases and J by 2 bases, leaving 9 bases between them. The CDR3 runs 13 residues. The CDR3 DNA reads as TGTGCCAGCAGCTGGACAGTTCAAGAGACCCAGTACTTC. Translation: CASSWTVQETQYF.

This clone was found a few times. The chain has TRBV11-3 and TRBJ1-2; a possible D gene is TRBD1 (6 bases). CDR1 and CDR2 from the germline V gene are SGHNT and YENEEA. The length of the CDR3 is 14 residues. Trimming removed 5 bases from V and 3 bases from J, with 13 bases in between. The CDR3 loop is CASSRRGRDYGYTF. Written as DNA, the CDR3 is TGTGCCAGCAGCCGCAGGGGTAGGGACTATGGCTACACCTTC.

The V and J genes are TRBV4-1 and TRBJ1-4, with unresolved D. The V end was cut by 3 bases, the J end by 3 bases, with 17 bases between. Germline loops: CDR1 MGHRA, CDR2 YSYEKL. This CDR3 region has 17 residues. CDR3 region: CASSQAGVRKANEKLFF. The CDR3 DNA is TGCGCCAGCAGCCAGGCCGGGGTTAGGAAGGCTAATGAAAAACTGTTTTTT.

V gene TRBV15 combines with J gene TRBJ2-1, with D maybe TRBD2 (6 bases). The CDR3 runs to 16 residues. The germline gives CDR1 LNHNV, CDR2 YYDKDF (reference sequence). Between the trimmed V and J ends, which lost 0 bases and 0 bases, there was a span of 9 bases. This CDR3 is CATSRELAPSYNEQFF. Here the CDR3 DNA reads TGTGCCACCAGCAGAGAGCTAGCGCCCTCCTACAATGAGCAGTTCTTC. Based on the CDR3 plus reference TRBV15 and TRBJ2-1, the full variable domain is DAMVIQNPRYQVTQFGKPVTLSCSQTLNHNVMYWYQQKSSQAPKLLFHYYDKDFNNEADTPDNFQSRRPNTSFCFLDIRSPGLGDTAMYLCATSRELAPSYNEQFFGPGTRLTVL.

This clone was detected a few times. The chain has TRBV6-8 and TRBJ2-7; 8 positions match TRBD2. The CDR3 is made up of 13 amino acids. The junction had 1 base not matched to a gene; V was cut back by 6 bases and J by 0 bases. In germline, CDR1 is MNHGY, CDR2 SAAAGT. CDR3 residues: CASRAGGSYEQYF. CDR3 coding DNA: TGTGCCAGCAGGGCGGGAGGCTCCTACGAGCAGTACTTC.